This TCR beta chain originates from a study of tissue T cells after allogeneic stem cell transplantation. This clone occurred a few times. Its antigen is as yet unknown. The gene names given are mouse names. From the germline J gene comes the end of the CDR3, since the read stops 1 residue before it. Generated by immunoSEQ multiplex PCR, the TCRdb table keeps only in-frame clones and is missing some. The sample carries about 6,600 clones, over 40% recorded once. Time point noted: mouse harvest day 7 after allogeneic transplant. Mouse grafts combined 10^7 T-cell-depleted bone marrow cells with 10^6 splenic CD5+ T cells. This mouse GVHD model was MHC-mismatched B6 to BALB/c, profiled day 7 or 14. Germline lookup yields CDR1 KGHPV and CDR2 FQNQEV (reference sequence). The ends were cut back, 2 bases at V and 6 bases at J, with 8 bases in the middle. The CDR3 totals 14 residues. The study's findings and limits: Across patients, clones rarely overlapped, yet motif clusters were shared tissue-specifically. Alloreactivity or antigen specificity of tissue TCRs was not determined; some clones might be host cells. In patients and mice, blood and spleen missed much of tissue repertoire.

Sample: lymph node tissue. The clonotype comes from a female BALB/c mouse given C57BL/6 T cells with graft-versus-host disease after an allogeneic hematopoietic cell transplant. The chain is built from TRBV26 and TRBJ1-6, with D tentatively TRBD1 (6 bases). TRBJ1-6 is an open reading frame whose function is uncertain. The CDR3 sequence: CASSLGGSNSPLYF. Incomplete CDR3 DNA: TGTGCCAGCAGTCTGGGGGGCAGTAATTCGCCCCTCTAC.